This note documents a single TCR beta chain sequence. Its target is unknown. This CDR3 contains 16 residues. Germline V gives CDR1 SGHVT, CDR2 SQSDAQ. V was pared by 5 bases and J by 3 bases, with 19 bases between. This specimen belongs to a study of vaccination and CD4 T cells after COVID-19. About the study: A median of 101 days (range 35 to 161) separated diagnosis from post-COVID sampling.

Treatment defined: approximately 9-day PBMC culture with coronavirus spike peptide pools or control peptides (ViraFEST assay). Sequenced with the Oncomine TCR Beta short-read assay was DNA taken from cultured CD4+ T cells. TCRdb re-called the PCR reads through MiXCR, storing one row per CDR3 protein. The sample has 15,000 to 20,000 distinct CDR3 sequences; 57% are singletons. The source of this sequence is a human donor who had recovered from COVID-19. Material: CD4+ T cells from blood, cultured in vitro. The chain has TRBV7-4 and TRBJ1-2; D possibly corresponds to TRBD1 (5 bases). The CDR3 spells CASSVDPDGGDYGYTF. The CDR3 DNA reads TGTGCCAGCAGCGTAGATCCGGATGGGGGGGACTATGGCTACACCTTC.